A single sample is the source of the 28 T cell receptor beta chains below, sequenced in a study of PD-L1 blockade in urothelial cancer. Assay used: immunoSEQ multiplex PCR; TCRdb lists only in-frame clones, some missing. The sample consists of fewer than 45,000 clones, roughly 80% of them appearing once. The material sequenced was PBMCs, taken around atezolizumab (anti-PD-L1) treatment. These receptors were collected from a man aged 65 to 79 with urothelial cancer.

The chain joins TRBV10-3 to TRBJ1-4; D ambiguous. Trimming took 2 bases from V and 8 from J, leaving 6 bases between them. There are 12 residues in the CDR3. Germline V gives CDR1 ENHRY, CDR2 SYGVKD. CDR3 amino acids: CAISEGAEKLFF. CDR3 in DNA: TGTGCCATCAGTGAGGGAGCGGAAAAACTGTTTTTT.

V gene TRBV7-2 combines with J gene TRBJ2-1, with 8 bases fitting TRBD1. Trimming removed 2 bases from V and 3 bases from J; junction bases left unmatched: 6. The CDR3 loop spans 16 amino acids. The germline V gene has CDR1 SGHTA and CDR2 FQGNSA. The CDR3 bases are TGTGCCAGCAGCTTACAGCCAGGGGGCATCTACAATGAGCAGTTCTTC. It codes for CASSLQPGGIYNEQFF.

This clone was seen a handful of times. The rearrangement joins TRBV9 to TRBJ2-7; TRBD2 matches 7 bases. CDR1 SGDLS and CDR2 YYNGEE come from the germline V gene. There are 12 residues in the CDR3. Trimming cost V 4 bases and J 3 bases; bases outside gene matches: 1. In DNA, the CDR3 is TGTGCCAGCAGCCCGGGAGGCTACGAGCAGTACTTC. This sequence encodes CASSPGGYEQYF.

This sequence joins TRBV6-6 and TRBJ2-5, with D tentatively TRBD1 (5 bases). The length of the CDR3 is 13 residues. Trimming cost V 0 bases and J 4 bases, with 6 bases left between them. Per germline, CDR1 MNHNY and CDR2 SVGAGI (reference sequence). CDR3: CASSYSQGETQYF. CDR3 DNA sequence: TGTGCCAGCAGTTACTCCCAGGGAGAGACCCAGTACTTC.

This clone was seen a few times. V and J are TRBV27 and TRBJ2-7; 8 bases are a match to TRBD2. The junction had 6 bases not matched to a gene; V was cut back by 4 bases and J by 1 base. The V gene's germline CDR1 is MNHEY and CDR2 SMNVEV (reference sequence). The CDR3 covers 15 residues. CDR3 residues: CASSWQAGESYEQYF. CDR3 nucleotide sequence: TGTGCCAGCAGTTGGCAAGCGGGAGAGTCCTACGAGCAGTACTTC.

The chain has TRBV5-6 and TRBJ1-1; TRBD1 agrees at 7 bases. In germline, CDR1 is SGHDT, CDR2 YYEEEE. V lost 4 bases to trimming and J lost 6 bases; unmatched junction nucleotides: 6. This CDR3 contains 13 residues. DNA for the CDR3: TGTGCCAGCAGCATCGACAGGGTTGCTGAAGCTTTCTTT. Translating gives CASSIDRVAEAFF.

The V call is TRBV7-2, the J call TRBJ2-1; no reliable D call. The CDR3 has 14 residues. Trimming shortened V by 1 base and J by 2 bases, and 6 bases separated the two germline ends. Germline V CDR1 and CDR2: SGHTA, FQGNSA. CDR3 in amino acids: CASSLGPAYNEQFF. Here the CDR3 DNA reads TGTGCCAGCAGCTTAGGTCCAGCCTACAATGAGCAGTTCTTC.

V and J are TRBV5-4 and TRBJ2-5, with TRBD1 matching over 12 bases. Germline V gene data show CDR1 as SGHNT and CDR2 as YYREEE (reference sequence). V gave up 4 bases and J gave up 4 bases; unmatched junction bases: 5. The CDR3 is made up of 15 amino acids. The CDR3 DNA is TGTGCCAGCAGCCGGAGGGGACAGGGGGCAGAGACCCAGTACTTC. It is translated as CASSRRGQGAETQYF.

CDR3 coding DNA: TGTGCCAGCAGACAGACAGGGCGAAATCAGCCCCAGCATTTT. This encodes CASRQTGRNQPQHF. This chain connects TRBV6-5 to TRBJ1-5; 7 bases are shared with TRBD1. CDR1 MNHEY and CDR2 SVGAGI come from the germline V gene. The CDR3 has 14 residues. Unmatched junction bases numbered 6, after V lost 6 bases and J lost 4 bases.

CDR3 residues: CASSQEGLAAESSYEQYF. The CDR3 DNA follows: TGTGCCAGCAGCCAAGAGGGACTAGCGGCCGAGAGCTCCTACGAGCAGTACTTC. The J gene is TRBJ2-7, the V gene TRBV4-2; 11 bases are a match to TRBD2. The V gene end was trimmed by 0 bases and the J gene end by 0 bases; junction bases not matched to a gene: 7. The CDR3 length is 18 residues. CDR1 is LGHNA, CDR2 YNFKEQ, per germline.

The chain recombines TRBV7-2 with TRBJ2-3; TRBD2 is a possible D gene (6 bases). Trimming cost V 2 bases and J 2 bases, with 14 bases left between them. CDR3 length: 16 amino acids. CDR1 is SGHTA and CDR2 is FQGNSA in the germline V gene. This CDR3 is CASSLRLGGTTDTQYF. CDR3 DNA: TGTGCCAGCAGCTTACGCTTGGGGGGTACCACAGATACGCAGTATTTT.

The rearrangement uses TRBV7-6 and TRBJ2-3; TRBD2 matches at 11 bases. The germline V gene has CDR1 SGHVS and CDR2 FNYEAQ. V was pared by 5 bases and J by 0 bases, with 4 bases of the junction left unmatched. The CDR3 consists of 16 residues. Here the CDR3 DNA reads TGTGCCAGCAGCCTCCTAGCGGGGGGTAGCACAGATACGCAGTATTTT. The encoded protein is CASSLLAGGSTDTQYF. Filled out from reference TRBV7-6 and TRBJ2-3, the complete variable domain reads GAGVSQSPRYKVTKRGQDVALRCDPISGHVSLYWYRQALGQGPEFLTYFNYEAQQDKSGLPNDRFSAERPEGSISTLTIQRTEQRDSAMYRCASSLLAGGSTDTQYFGPGTRLTVL.

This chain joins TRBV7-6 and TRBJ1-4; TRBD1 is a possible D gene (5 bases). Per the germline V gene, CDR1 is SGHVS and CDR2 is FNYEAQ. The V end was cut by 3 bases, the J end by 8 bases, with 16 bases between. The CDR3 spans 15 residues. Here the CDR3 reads CASSLGGNIGEKLFF. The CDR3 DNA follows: TGTGCCAGCAGCTTGGGGGGGAACATTGGGGAAAAACTGTTTTTT.

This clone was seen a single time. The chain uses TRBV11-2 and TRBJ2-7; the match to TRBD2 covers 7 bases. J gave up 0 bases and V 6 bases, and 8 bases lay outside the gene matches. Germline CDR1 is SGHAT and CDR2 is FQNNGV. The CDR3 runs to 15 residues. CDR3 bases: TGTGCCAGCAGGGGAGGGACTGCCACCTCCTACGAGCAGTACTTC. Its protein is CASRGGTATSYEQYF.

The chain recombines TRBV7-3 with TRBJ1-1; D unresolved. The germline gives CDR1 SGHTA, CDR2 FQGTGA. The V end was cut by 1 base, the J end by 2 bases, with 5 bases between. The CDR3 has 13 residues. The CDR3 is CASSLRLNTEAFF. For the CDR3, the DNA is TGTGCCAGCAGCTTAAGACTTAACACTGAAGCTTTCTTT.

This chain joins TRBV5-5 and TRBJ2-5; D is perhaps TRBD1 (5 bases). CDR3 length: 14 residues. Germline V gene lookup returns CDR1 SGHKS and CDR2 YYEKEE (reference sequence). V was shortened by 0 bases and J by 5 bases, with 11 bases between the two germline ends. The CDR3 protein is CASSLGQGYETQYF. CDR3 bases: TGTGCCAGCAGCTTGGGCCAGGGATATGAGACCCAGTACTTC.

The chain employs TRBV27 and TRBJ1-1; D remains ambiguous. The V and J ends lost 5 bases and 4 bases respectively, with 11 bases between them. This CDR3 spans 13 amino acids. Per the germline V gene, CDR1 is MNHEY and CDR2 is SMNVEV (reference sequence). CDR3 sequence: CASSPPRGTEAFF. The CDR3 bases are TGTGCCAGCAGTCCCCCACGGGGCACTGAAGCTTTCTTT.

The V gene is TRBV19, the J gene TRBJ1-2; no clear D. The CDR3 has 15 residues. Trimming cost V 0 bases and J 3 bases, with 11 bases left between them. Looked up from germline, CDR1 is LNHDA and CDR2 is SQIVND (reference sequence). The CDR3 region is CASSIDSQEDYGYTF. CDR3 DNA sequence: TGTGCCAGTAGTATAGATTCCCAGGAGGACTATGGCTACACCTTC.

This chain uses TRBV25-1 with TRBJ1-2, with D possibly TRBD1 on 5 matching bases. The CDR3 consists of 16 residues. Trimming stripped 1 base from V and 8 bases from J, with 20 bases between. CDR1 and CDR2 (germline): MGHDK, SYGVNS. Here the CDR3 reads CASSEFRAGLTSGYTF. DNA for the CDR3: TGTGCCAGCAGTGAATTTAGAGCAGGGTTAACTAGCGGCTACACCTTC.

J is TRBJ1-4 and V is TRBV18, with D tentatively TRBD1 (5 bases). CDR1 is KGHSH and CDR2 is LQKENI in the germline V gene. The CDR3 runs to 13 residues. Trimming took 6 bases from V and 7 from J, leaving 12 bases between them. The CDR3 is CASSQGRGEKLFF. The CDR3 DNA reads TGTGCCAGCTCCCAAGGAAGGGGTGAAAAACTGTTTTTT.

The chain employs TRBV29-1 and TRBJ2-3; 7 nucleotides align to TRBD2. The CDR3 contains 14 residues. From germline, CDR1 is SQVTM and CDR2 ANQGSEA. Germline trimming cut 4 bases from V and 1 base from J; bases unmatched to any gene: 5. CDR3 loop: CSVGIAGGTDTQYF. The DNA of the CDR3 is TGCAGCGTTGGAATAGCGGGTGGCACAGATACGCAGTATTTT.

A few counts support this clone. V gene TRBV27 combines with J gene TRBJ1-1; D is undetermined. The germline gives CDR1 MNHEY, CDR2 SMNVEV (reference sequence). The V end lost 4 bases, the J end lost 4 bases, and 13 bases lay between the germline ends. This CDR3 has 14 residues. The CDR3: CASSSPGKITEAFF. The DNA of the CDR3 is TGTGCCAGCAGTTCCCCAGGCAAAATCACTGAAGCTTTCTTT.

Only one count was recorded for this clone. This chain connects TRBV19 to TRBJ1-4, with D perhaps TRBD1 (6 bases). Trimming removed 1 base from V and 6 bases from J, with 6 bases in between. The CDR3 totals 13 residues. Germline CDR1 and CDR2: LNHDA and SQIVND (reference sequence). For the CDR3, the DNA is TGTGCCAGTAGTATAGGACAGGATGAAAAACTGTTTTTT. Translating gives CASSIGQDEKLFF. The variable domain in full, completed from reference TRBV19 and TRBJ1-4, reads DGGITQSPKYLFRKEGQNVTLSCEQNLNHDAMYWYRQDPGQGLRLIYYSQIVNDFQKGDIAEGYSVSREKKESFPLTVTSAQKNPTAFYLCASSIGQDEKLFFGSGTQLSVL.

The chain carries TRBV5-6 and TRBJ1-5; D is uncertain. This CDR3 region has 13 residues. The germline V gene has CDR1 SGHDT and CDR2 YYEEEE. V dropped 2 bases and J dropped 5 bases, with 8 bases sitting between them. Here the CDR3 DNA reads TGTGCCAGCAGCTTACGGACTGATCAGCCCCAGCATTTT. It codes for CASSLRTDQPQHF.

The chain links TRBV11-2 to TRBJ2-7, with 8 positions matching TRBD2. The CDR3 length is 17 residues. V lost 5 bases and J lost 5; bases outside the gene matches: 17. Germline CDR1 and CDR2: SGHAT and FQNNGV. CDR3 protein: CASSQLPPLAGGHEQYF. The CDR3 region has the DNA TGTGCCAGCAGCCAGCTCCCCCCTCTGGCGGGAGGTCACGAGCAGTACTTC.

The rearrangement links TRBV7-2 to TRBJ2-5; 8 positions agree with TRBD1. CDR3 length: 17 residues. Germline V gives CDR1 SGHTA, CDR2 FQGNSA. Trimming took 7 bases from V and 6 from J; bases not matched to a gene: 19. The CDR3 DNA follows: TGTGCCAGCACCTCGTTGGGGACAGGTTCCGCGAGAAAGACCCAGTACTTC. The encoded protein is CASTSLGTGSARKTQYF.

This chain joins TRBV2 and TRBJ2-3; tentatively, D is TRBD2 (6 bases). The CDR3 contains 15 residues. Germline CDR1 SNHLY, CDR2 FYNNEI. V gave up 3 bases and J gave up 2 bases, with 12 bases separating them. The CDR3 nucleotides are TGTGCCAGCAGTGATCTAGCGCGACCCACAGATACGCAGTATTTT. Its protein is CASSDLARPTDTQYF.

CDR3 region: CASSYSVGGLEQFF. The CDR3 DNA sequence: TGTGCCAGCAGTTACTCGGTGGGCGGGCTTGAGCAGTTCTTC. This sequence joins TRBV6-5 and TRBJ2-1; possible D gene TRBD2, 5 bases. CDR1 and CDR2 from the germline V gene are MNHEY and SVGAGI. V was cut by 0 bases and J by 9 bases, with 12 bases left in between. The CDR3 sequence is 14 residues long.